This TCR beta chain was identified in a study of T-cell reconstitution after alpha-beta-depleted transplantation in children. Study conclusions and caveats: Reportedly, only several hundred clones from non-depleted graft cells drove alpha-beta T-cell counts at about two months. T cells produced anew were the main source of T-cell counts and diversity one year after transplant.

Remarks on this clonotype: Antigen specificity is unknown.

With 7 bases removed from V and 4 bases from J, the gap between germline ends came to 19 bases. CDR3 length: 15 amino acids. Unique molecular identifiers were used to barcode this TCRbeta library. MiXCR was run by TCRdb on the PCR reads, yielding one entry per CDR3 protein. The profile shows 250,000 to 400,000 distinct CDR3 sequences, around 20% of them singletons. The rearrangement uses TRBV12-3 or TRBV12-4 and TRBJ1-1; possible D gene TRBD1, 6 bases. The clonotype originates from a male patient younger than 18 who had a stem cell transplant for acute lymphoblastic leukemia, so the T cells may come from the graft donor. Here the sequenced sample was PBMCs, mostly from graft donor cells, taken 180 days after TCRalphabeta/CD19-depleted stem cell transplant. The CDR3 coding sequence is TGTGCCAGCAACCCCAGAGGGGGGGGAAGCACTGAAGCTTTCTTT. Amino acid sequence: CASNPRGGGSTEAFF.